The present entry profiles one TCR beta chain with its context. Its target is unknown. Unique molecular identifiers were built into the TCR beta cDNA libraries. TCRdb fed the PCR reads into MiXCR, producing one record per CDR3 protein. The sample has fewer than 850,000 distinct CDR3 sequences, 25% to 30% seen once. Germline V gene data show CDR1 as SQVTM and CDR2 as ANQGSEA. The CDR3 covers 14 residues. The ends lost 0 bases at V and 4 bases at J; junction bases unmatched: 4. This sample stems from a study of post-analysis software for immune sequencing data. Findings and limits, study-wide: Batch-matched samples strongly co-clustered by F measure. Four or five TRBV segments, including TRBV5-6, TRBV5-1 and TRBV20-1, were more frequent in patients than controls. A significant reduction in normalized Chao1 diversity was observed in multiple sclerosis patients versus controls.

This clonotype originated in a girl aged 10 to 17 with multiple sclerosis. The specimen was blood. The chain has TRBV29-1 and TRBJ2-5; 8 bases map to TRBD2. The CDR3 protein is CSVEDPAGAETQYF. The CDR3 DNA sequence: TGCAGCGTTGAAGATCCAGCGGGGGCAGAGACCCAGTACTTC.